One and the same sample provided the 21 T cell receptor beta chains below, sequenced in a study of Tregs in tolerant kidney transplant recipients. Using immunoSEQ multiplex PCR, the repertoire was profiled, and TCRdb retains in-frame clones only, with some absent. Here the sample spans 240,000 or so clones, 65% to 85% being singletons. Material for sequencing was CD4+ T cells from blood. Receptor source: a human donor in good health.

The chain links TRBV2 to TRBJ1-6; TRBD1 is a possible D gene (5 bases). Looked up from germline, CDR1 is SNHLY and CDR2 is FYNNEI. This CDR3 is 13 amino acids long. V was cut by 5 bases and J by 14 bases, with 16 bases left in between. The CDR3 region has the DNA TGTGCCAGCAGTCCCCTGGGGGGGAAAACCCTCCACTTT. It codes for CASSPLGGKTLHF. Looking up the rest from reference TRBV2 and TRBJ1-6 gives the full variable domain: EPEVTQTPSHQVTQMGQEVILRCVPISNHLYFYWYRQILGQKVEFLVSFYNNEISEKSEIFDDQFSVERPDGSNFTLKIRSTKLEDSAMYFCASSPLGGKTLHFGNGTRLTVT.

This chain connects TRBV7-6 to TRBJ1-5; 7 bases agree with TRBD1. CDR3 length: 15 residues. Germline CDR1 SGHVS, CDR2 FNYEAQ. The trim removed 5 bases at V and 4 bases at J, leaving 8 bases unmatched. CDR3 sequence: CASSANRGRNQPQHF. CDR3 nucleotide sequence: TGTGCCAGCAGCGCGAACAGGGGAAGGAATCAGCCCCAGCATTTT.

This chain connects TRBV4-1 to TRBJ1-4, with D perhaps matching TRBD1 (5 bases). V was trimmed by 3 bases and J by 8 bases, leaving 13 bases between them. Germline CDR1 MGHRA, CDR2 YSYEKL. The CDR3 length is 14 residues. Here the CDR3 DNA reads TGCGCCAGCAGCCATCCAGGGTTAGGGGAAAAACTGTTTTTT. Its translation is CASSHPGLGEKLFF.

This chain links TRBV5-1 with TRBJ2-7; the match to TRBD1 covers 8 bases. This CDR3 is built from 14 residues. V dropped 4 bases and J dropped 5; count of bases not matched to a gene: 8. Germline CDR1 SGHRS, CDR2 YFSETQ. The DNA of the CDR3 is TGCGCCAGCAGCCTAAAGACAGGGGTCAACGAGCAGTACTTC. It specifies CASSLKTGVNEQYF.

The chain carries TRBV9 and TRBJ2-1; perhaps TRBD2 as D (6 bases). The CDR3 has 17 amino acids. Germline V lookup: CDR1 SGDLS, CDR2 YYNGEE. V shed 2 bases and J shed 0 bases, with 15 bases lying between them. The CDR3 loop is CASSVGSAGNSYNEQFF. In DNA, the CDR3 is TGTGCCAGCAGCGTCGGAAGCGCGGGGAACTCCTACAATGAGCAGTTCTTC.

The chain links TRBV15 to TRBJ1-3; perhaps TRBD1 as D (6 bases). Germline-derived CDR1 and CDR2 are LNHNV and YYDKDF (reference sequence). The length of the CDR3 is 14 residues. V lost 0 bases and J 4 bases, leaving 7 bases between the germline ends. CDR3 nucleotides: TGTGCCACCAGCAGAGATGGGGGCGGAAACACCATATATTTT. Translation: CATSRDGGGNTIYF. Variable domain in full (rest from reference TRBV15 and TRBJ1-3): DAMVIQNPRYQVTQFGKPVTLSCSQTLNHNVMYWYQQKSSQAPKLLFHYYDKDFNNEADTPDNFQSRRPNTSFCFLDIRSPGLGDTAMYLCATSRDGGGNTIYFGEGSWLTVV.

V and J are TRBV7-9 and TRBJ2-5, with 11 bases that match TRBD2. V was pared by 5 bases and J by 5 bases, with 4 bases of the junction left unmatched. Germline V CDR1 and CDR2: SEHNR, FQNEAQ (reference sequence). The length of the CDR3 is 14 residues. CDR3 in DNA: TGTGCCAGCAGCCGACTAGCGGGATACGAGACCCAGTACTTC. Amino acid sequence: CASSRLAGYETQYF.

V gene TRBV6-5 combines with J gene TRBJ2-3, with D perhaps matching TRBD1 (7 bases). The CDR3 has 15 amino acids. The germline gives CDR1 MNHEY, CDR2 SVGAGI. V shed 6 bases and J shed 2 bases, with 15 bases lying between them. This CDR3 is CASSLRGVITDTQYF. The DNA for the CDR3 is TGTGCCAGCAGCCTCAGGGGGGTTATCACAGATACGCAGTATTTT.

The CDR3: CASSEPSWTGAWQPQHF. CDR3 sequence (DNA): TGCGCCAGCAGTGAGCCCTCTTGGACAGGGGCATGGCAGCCCCAGCATTTT. V usage is TRBV10-2 and J usage is TRBJ1-5; TRBD1 matches at 9 bases. Trimming at V came to 2 bases and at J to 7 bases, leaving 12 bases not matched to a gene. The CDR3 is made up of 17 amino acids. Germline CDR1 is WSHSY and CDR2 is SAAADI.

The chain uses TRBV5-1 and TRBJ2-7; D is perhaps TRBD2 (6 bases). The CDR3 is 14 amino acids. Trimming removed 3 bases from V and 9 bases from J, with 19 bases in between. The germline CDR1 and CDR2 sequences are SGHRS and YFSETQ. The CDR3 DNA reads as TGCGCCAGCAGCTCCACCGGGAGATCTCCTGGGCAGTACTTC. Amino acids: CASSSTGRSPGQYF.

The J gene is TRBJ2-7, the V gene TRBV29-1; maybe TRBD2 (5 bases). CDR3 length: 15 amino acids. V was cut by 4 bases and J by 5 bases, with 21 bases left in between. CDR1 and CDR2 (germline): SQVTM, ANQGSEA. CDR3 residues: CSVGGSARTLHEQYF. The DNA of the CDR3 is TGCAGCGTTGGAGGGTCGGCTAGAACCTTGCACGAGCAGTACTTC.

The gene calls are TRBV29-1 and TRBJ2-3, with TRBD2 matching over 7 bases. Germline CDR1 reads SQVTM; CDR2 reads ANQGSEA. V was pared by 3 bases and J by 1 base, with 7 bases of the junction left unmatched. The CDR3 sequence is 15 residues long. The CDR3 nucleotides are TGCAGCGTTGATCCCTCAGGGAGGGGCACAGATACGCAGTATTTT. It specifies CSVDPSGRGTDTQYF.

This chain links TRBV21-1 with TRBJ1-3; TRBD1, as called in the table, went unchecked against the DNA. TRBV21-1 is shown as a pseudogene. The CDR3 has 17 amino acids. The CDR3 spells CASSRQDASNTGNTIYF. Written as DNA, the CDR3 is TGTGCCAGCAGCAGACAGGATGCATCGAATACTGGAAACACCATATATTTT.

The chain employs TRBV7-9 and TRBJ1-1; TRBD1 is a possible D gene (5 bases). The germline V and J ends were trimmed by 5 bases and 1 base, with 14 bases remaining between them. The germline CDR1 and CDR2 sequences are SEHNR and FQNEAQ (reference sequence). The CDR3 is 15 amino acids. CDR3 DNA sequence: TGTGCCAGCAGCCCTCTTGGGACCGCGAACACTGAAGCTTTCTTT. This sequence encodes CASSPLGTANTEAFF.

Remarks on this clone: Other DNA sequences from this sample encode an identical CDR3 as well. J is TRBJ2-7 and V is TRBV19; D is perhaps TRBD1 or TRBD2 (5 bases each). Deletions cut 6 bases from V and 0 bases from J, with 15 bases between. This CDR3 contains 15 residues. Germline V gene sequence: CDR1 LNHDA, CDR2 SQIVND (reference sequence). CDR3 bases: TGTGCCAGTAGCCCCGGGACGGGAAGCTCCTACGAGCAGTACTTC. Its translation: CASSPGTGSSYEQYF.

The chain uses TRBV9 and TRBJ2-3, with D unresolved. The CDR3 spans 15 residues. Per germline, CDR1 SGDLS and CDR2 YYNGEE. V was cut by 0 bases and J by 3 bases, with 11 bases left in between. The CDR3 nucleotides read TGTGCCAGCAGCGTAGACTACAGAGCAACAGATACGCAGTATTTT. Translated, it gives CASSVDYRATDTQYF.

The rearrangement links TRBV7-6 to TRBJ1-5; D ambiguous. Germline CDR1 SGHVS, CDR2 FNYEAQ. V dropped 2 bases and J dropped 5 bases, with 13 bases sitting between them. This CDR3 contains 15 residues. The CDR3 here is CASSLLLGSYQPQHF. CDR3 sequence (DNA): TGTGCCAGCAGCTTACTCCTGGGAAGTTATCAGCCCCAGCATTTT.

This rearrangement joins TRBV6-4 to TRBJ2-1; D not resolved. The CDR3 contains 14 residues. V shed 6 bases and J shed 5 bases, with 14 bases lying between them. Germline CDR1 reads MRHNA; CDR2 reads SNTAGT. In DNA form, the CDR3 reads TGTGCCAGCAGGAGGCTGGTCGGAGACAATGAGCAGTTCTTC. Protein product: CASRRLVGDNEQFF.

The genes are TRBV7-9 and TRBJ2-3, with 11 bases fitting TRBD1. Losses at the gene ends were 5 bases for V and 2 bases for J; bases not matched to a gene: 9. The CDR3 sequence is 17 residues long. Germline loops: CDR1 SEHNR, CDR2 FQNEAQ (reference sequence). The CDR3 DNA reads TGTGCCAGCAGCACAGGACAGGGGGCAGGGTACACAGATACGCAGTATTTT. Protein product: CASSTGQGAGYTDTQYF.

This chain connects TRBV5-4 to TRBJ2-1; 8 bases line up with TRBD1. The V segment lost 3 bases and the J segment 8 bases; nucleotides outside the gene matches: 7. Germline values: CDR1 SGHNT, CDR2 YYREEE (reference sequence). The CDR3 covers 14 residues. CDR3 region: CASSSADRDHEQFF. DNA for the CDR3: TGTGCCAGCAGCTCCGCGGACAGGGACCATGAGCAGTTCTTC.

Of note for this clone: Other DNA sequences in this sample translate to the same CDR3. V and J are TRBV15 and TRBJ1-4; no definite D call. Germline V gene data show CDR1 as LNHNV and CDR2 as YYDKDF (reference sequence). The CDR3 contains 15 residues. Trimming took off 5 bases at V and 0 bases at J, with 10 bases between the two ends. CDR3 sequence (DNA): TGTGCCACCAGCCGGACGGCAGCAACTAATGAAAAACTGTTTTTT. Translated, it gives CATSRTAATNEKLFF.